Listed below are T cell receptor beta chains from one sample, sequenced in a study of early T cells in non-severe SARS-CoV-2 infection. TCRdb passed the 5' RACE reads through MiXCR, listing each CDR3 protein once. In the table there are tens of thousands of distinct CDR3 sequences, around 12% of which are singletons. Source material: whole blood. Source of these receptors: an adult who was a healthcare worker with PCR-confirmed SARS-CoV-2 infection or an uninfected control (not recorded which). CDR3s include the opening cysteine and the closing phenylalanine or tryptophan.

v_gene: TRBV20-1; j_gene: TRBJ2-7; CDR3aa: CSARDPTSTYEQYF
v_gene: TRBV27; j_gene: TRBJ2-1; CDR3aa: CASSLLGDLNEQFF
v_gene: TRBV2; j_gene: TRBJ2-1; CDR3aa: CASSEVAVNEQFF
v_gene: TRBV7-6; j_gene: TRBJ1-4; CDR3aa: CASSQQGLRANEKLFF
v_gene: TRBV2; j_gene: TRBJ2-3; CDR3aa: CASSTSGRALDTQYF
v_gene: TRBV19; j_gene: TRBJ2-7; CDR3aa: CASSMGTRSRNEQYF
v_gene: TRBV4-2; j_gene: TRBJ2-3; CDR3aa: CASSQAPGDTQYF
v_gene: TRBV7-9; j_gene: TRBJ2-2; CDR3aa: CASRGTSGPTGELFF
v_gene: TRBV6-5; j_gene: TRBJ1-5; CDR3aa: CASSHGPQGGNQPQHF
v_gene: TRBV5-6; j_gene: TRBJ1-6; CDR3aa: CASSPKASPNSPLHF
v_gene: TRBV9; j_gene: TRBJ2-7; CDR3aa: CASSVGVGGEQYF
v_gene: TRBV5-1; j_gene: TRBJ1-3; CDR3aa: CASSLGDNSGNTIYF
v_gene: TRBV3-1; j_gene: TRBJ1-3; CDR3aa: CASSQRGPSGNTIYF
v_gene: TRBV20-1; j_gene: TRBJ2-7; CDR3aa: CSARTSPTYEQYF
v_gene: TRBV14; j_gene: TRBJ2-3; CDR3aa: CASSQEERGGIATDTQYF
v_gene: TRBV6-6; j_gene: TRBJ1-1; CDR3aa: CASSYRVTEAFF
v_gene: TRBV5-1; j_gene: TRBJ2-7; CDR3aa: CASSLFGRELTYEQYF
v_gene: TRBV7-6; j_gene: TRBJ2-2; CDR3aa: CAGSLQTTGELFF
v_gene: TRBV15; j_gene: TRBJ2-7; CDR3aa: CATSPGVSSYEQYF
v_gene: TRBV6-5; j_gene: TRBJ2-1; CDR3aa: CASSQGTTRSSYNEQFF
v_gene: TRBV28; j_gene: TRBJ1-5; CDR3aa: CASSLSDRVNQPQHF
v_gene: TRBV28; j_gene: TRBJ1-5; CDR3aa: CASQRGGSNQPQHF
v_gene: TRBV11-2; j_gene: TRBJ2-7; CDR3aa: CASSPLDRAKEQYF
v_gene: TRBV24-1; j_gene: TRBJ1-1; CDR3aa: CATSDLGQGPNGNTEAFF
v_gene: TRBV20-1; j_gene: TRBJ2-3; CDR3aa: CSARDSSGHGDTQYF
v_gene: TRBV7-2; j_gene: TRBJ1-1; CDR3aa: CASSFRTGNTEAFF
v_gene: TRBV11-2; j_gene: TRBJ2-5; CDR3aa: CASSFSLADQETQYF
v_gene: TRBV30; j_gene: TRBJ1-1; CDR3aa: CAWEAGSPFAFF
v_gene: TRBV5-1; j_gene: TRBJ2-1; CDR3aa: CASSPLAGGHEQFF
v_gene: TRBV12-3/TRBV12-4; j_gene: TRBJ1-5; CDR3aa: CASSLAENQPQHF
v_gene: TRBV12-3/TRBV12-4; j_gene: TRBJ2-7; CDR3aa: CASSRASYEQYF
v_gene: TRBV29-1; j_gene: TRBJ2-2; CDR3aa: CSAGSRDTGELFF
v_gene: TRBV4-1; j_gene: TRBJ1-4; CDR3aa: CASSYTGAAIITNEKLFF
v_gene: TRBV20-1; j_gene: TRBJ1-3; CDR3aa: CSARDRGLYTIYF
v_gene: TRBV20-1; j_gene: TRBJ1-1; CDR3aa: CSASELQGSNTEAFF
v_gene: TRBV20-1; j_gene: TRBJ1-2; CDR3aa: CSARQTGANYGYTF
v_gene: TRBV28; j_gene: TRBJ1-3; CDR3aa: CASTTPAGNSGNTIYF
v_gene: TRBV7-2; j_gene: TRBJ2-5; CDR3aa: CASSSNSGLKGETQYF